This is a list of T cell receptor beta chains from one sample in a study of CD8+CD57+ T cells in acquired aplastic anemia. TCRdb ran MiXCR on the reads and lists one entry per CDR3 protein. The table records some 170,000 distinct CDR3 sequences, roughly 63% of them present only once. Sequencing input: sorted CD4+, CD8+, or CD8+CD57+ T cells (not recorded which) from PBMCs. The receptors here all came from a human donor with aplastic anemia. The CDR3 runs from the conserved cysteine through the conserved F or W. The order of the fields is J gene, V gene, D gene, clone size, CDR3 DNA, CDR3 protein. The D gene is left open where the match is weak. Only some rows state a clone size, as once, few, many or a class for expanded clones.

J: TRBJ2-1
V: TRBV19
D: TRBD2
size: few
DNA: TGTGCCAGTAGTATAAGTTTCACTAGCGGCATAATGGAAGTAGATGAGCAGTTCTTC
CDR3: CASSISFTSGIMEVDEQFF

J: TRBJ1-6
V: TRBV19
D: NA
size: NA
DNA: TGTGCCAGTAGTATAGACAGGGTTCGTTCACCCCTCCACTTT
CDR3: CASSIDRVRSPLHF

J: TRBJ1-1
V: TRBV18
D: NA
size: NA
DNA: TGTGCCAGCTCACGGAAGTTCGCCACTGAAGCTTTCTTT
CDR3: CASSRKFATEAFF

J: TRBJ2-7
V: TRBV6-2/TRBV6-3
D: NA
size: NA
DNA: TGTGCCAGCAGTTACTCGACGGAACATTGGCAGTACTTC
CDR3: CASSYSTEHWQYF

J: TRBJ1-1
V: TRBV7-8
D: TRBD1
size: NA
DNA: TGTGCCAGCAGTTCCGCCGGGGGACAGGGCCCGAACACTGAAGCTTTCTTT
CDR3: CASSSAGGQGPNTEAFF

J: TRBJ2-7
V: TRBV20-1
D: NA
size: NA
DNA: TGCAGTGCTAGGAACATTCTAGCTACGGTCAACGAGCAGTACTTC
CDR3: CSARNILATVNEQYF

J: TRBJ2-7
V: TRBV2
D: NA
size: NA
DNA: TGTGCCAGCAGTGAAGGGACCACCTACGAGCAGTACTTC
CDR3: CASSEGTTYEQYF

J: TRBJ1-3
V: TRBV10-3
D: NA
size: NA
DNA: TGTGCCATCAGTGAGCCGAGGGACATGAGCTCTGGAAACACCATATATTTT
CDR3: CAISEPRDMSSGNTIYF

J: TRBJ2-1
V: TRBV24-1
D: NA
size: NA
DNA: TGTGCCACCAGTGAGACAGGAGAATACAATGAGCAGTTCTTC
CDR3: CATSETGEYNEQFF

J: TRBJ1-5
V: TRBV7-6
D: NA
size: many
DNA: TGTGCCAGCAGCCCCGGCGCCCCTACCAGGGATTGGAGCAATCAGCCCCAGCATTTT
CDR3: CASSPGAPTRDWSNQPQHF

J: TRBJ1-1
V: TRBV7-2
D: NA
size: NA
DNA: TGTGCCAGCAGCTTAGACGGGCCCAACACTGAAGCTTTCTTT
CDR3: CASSLDGPNTEAFF

J: TRBJ2-1
V: TRBV7-9
D: NA
size: NA
DNA: TGTGCCAGCAGCTTAAACGAAGGGGGAACCTACAATGAGCAGTTCTTC
CDR3: CASSLNEGGTYNEQFF

J: TRBJ2-7
V: TRBV5-1
D: NA
size: NA
DNA: TGCGCCAGCAGTGCCGACAGGCTCAACGAGCAGTACTTC
CDR3: CASSADRLNEQYF

J: TRBJ1-1
V: TRBV7-6
D: NA
size: NA
DNA: TGTGCCAGCAGCTTCGGAGGCGCGAACACTGAAGCTTTCTTT
CDR3: CASSFGGANTEAFF

J: TRBJ2-3
V: TRBV24-1
D: NA
size: NA
DNA: TGTGCCACCAGCCCAGGCGGGGTTTATACGCAGTATTTT
CDR3: CATSPGGVYTQYF

J: TRBJ1-1
V: TRBV27
D: NA
size: few
DNA: TGTGCCAGCAGTTTCGGATCAGGGCAAGATACTGAAGCTTTCTTT
CDR3: CASSFGSGQDTEAFF

J: TRBJ2-7
V: TRBV4-2
D: NA
size: NA
DNA: TGTGCCAGCAGCCAAGGGGGGACGACGTACTTC
CDR3: CASSQGGTTYF

J: TRBJ2-6
V: TRBV7-9
D: NA
size: NA
DNA: TGTGCCAGCAGCTCCCAGACAGGGGCCAACGTCCTGACTTTC
CDR3: CASSSQTGANVLTF

J: TRBJ2-4
V: TRBV2
D: TRBD1
size: NA
DNA: TGTGCCAGCTCTGGTCCGGCCTGGACAGGGGATACCAAAAACATTCAGTACTTC
CDR3: CASSGPAWTGDTKNIQYF

J: TRBJ2-1
V: TRBV14
D: NA
size: NA
DNA: TGTGCCAGCAGCCATGTGACCTCCTACAATGAGCAGTTCTTC
CDR3: CASSHVTSYNEQFF

J: TRBJ1-2
V: TRBV29-1
D: TRBD1
size: NA
DNA: TGCAGCGTCCAACGACAGGGCTATGGCTACACCTTC
CDR3: CSVQRQGYGYTF

J: TRBJ1-4
V: TRBV11-2
D: NA
size: NA
DNA: TGTGCCAGCGGACAATTAGGAACTGAAAAACGGCTTTTT
CDR3: CASGQLGTEKRLF